This TCR beta chain was observed in a study of blood T cell repertoires in COVID-19. Seattle cases were enrolled at active infection and followed longitudinally. Trimming at V came to 8 bases and at J to 3 bases, leaving 7 bases not matched to a gene. Looked up from germline, CDR1 is SNHLY and CDR2 is FYNNEI. CDR3 length equals 13 residues. The protocol was immunoSEQ multiplex PCR, while the TCRdb copy is restricted to in-frame clones and leaves out a portion. Of 200,000 to 250,000 clones listed, more than 75% are singletons. The source material was peripheral blood. The genes are TRBV2 and TRBJ2-7; TRBD1 matches at 7 bases. This clonotype was obtained from a woman aged 65 to 85 with COVID-19, enrolled during active disease. The CDR3 nucleotides read TGTGCCAGCGGGGGACAGTCATTCTACGAGCAGTACTTC. It yields the protein CASGGQSFYEQYF. Full variable domain (missing parts from reference TRBV2 and TRBJ2-7): EPEVTQTPSHQVTQMGQEVILRCVPISNHLYFYWYRQILGQKVEFLVSFYNNEISEKSEIFDDQFSVERPDGSNFTLKIRSTKLEDSAMYFCASGGQSFYEQYFGPGTRLTVT.